This T cell receptor (beta chain) was profiled in a study of cytotoxic CD8 clonotypes in ibrutinib-treated CLL. Libraries were prepared by immunoSEQ multiplex PCR; TCRdb keeps only in-frame clonotypes and omits some of them. The table has approximately 92,000 clones, around 77% seen once. The germline V gene encodes CDR1 SGHDT and CDR2 YYEEEE. The CDR3 extends over 15 amino acids. Losses at the gene ends were 6 bases for V and 2 bases for J; bases not matched to a gene: 9. This TCR was recovered from a human donor with chronic lymphocytic leukemia. The source was PBMCs, collected after 24 months of ibrutinib treatment. This rearrangement joins TRBV5-6 to TRBJ2-3; TRBD2 matches 7 bases. The CDR3, as DNA: TGTGCCAGCACCCTAGGGAGGGGATACACAGATACGCAGTATTTT. Protein sequence: CASTLGRGYTDTQYF. The whole variable domain, remainder taken from reference TRBV5-6 and TRBJ2-3, is DAGVTQSPTHLIKTRGQQVTLRCSPKSGHDTVSWYQQALGQGPQFIFQYYEEEERQRGNFPDRFSGHQFPNYSSELNVNALLLGDSALYLCASTLGRGYTDTQYFGPGTRLTVL.